This is a list of T cell receptor beta chains from one sample in a study of blood T cell repertoires in COVID-19. The table came from immunoSEQ multiplex PCR; TCRdb's copy has only in-frame clones and leaves some out. The sample has roughly 150,000 clones, approximately 81% seen once. The source material was peripheral blood. The receptors here all came from a woman aged 45-59 years with COVID-19, enrolled during active disease. Each CDR3 is given with its conserved first and last residue. D genes are given only for firm matches. Some rows have no size entry. The others give once, few or many, or a class for an expanded clone.

TRBV11-2,-,-,TRBJ2-2,TGTGCCAGCAGCTTAGTGGGACAAAACACCGGGGAGCTGTTTTTT,CASSLVGQNTGELFF
TRBV7-2,-,-,TRBJ1-1,TGTGCCAGCAGCCCGAGCGGGGTGAACACTGAAGCTTTCTTT,CASSPSGVNTEAFF
TRBV2,-,-,TRBJ1-5,TGTGCCAGCAATACGGAGGGCAATCAGCCCCAGCATTTT,CASNTEGNQPQHF
TRBV2,-,-,TRBJ1-6,TGTGCCAGCAAGGCGGGCAGCTCCTATAATTCACCCCTCCACTTT,CASKAGSSYNSPLHF
TRBV2,-,-,TRBJ1-2,TGTGCCAGCACCCCGGGACAAGAACGCTACACCTTC,CASTPGQERYTF
TRBV3-1/TRBV3-2,-,-,TRBJ2-7,TGTGCCAGCAGCCCGCCCCCTAGCGACTCCTACGAGCAGTACTTC,CASSPPPSDSYEQYF
TRBV7-9,TRBD1,-,TRBJ1-4,TGTGCCAGCAGCTTATCAACAGGGGGCGCGACTAATGAAAAACTGTTTTTT,CASSLSTGGATNEKLFF
TRBV28,-,once,TRBJ1-2,TGTGCCAGCAGTCCCCCCGGACAGAACTATGGCTACACCTTC,CASSPPGQNYGYTF
TRBV7-2,TRBD1,-,TRBJ2-5,TGTGCCAGCAGCTTAGCGGGACAGCTGTTGGGAGAGACCCAGTACTTC,CASSLAGQLLGETQYF
TRBV3-1/TRBV3-2,-,-,TRBJ1-4,TGTGCCAGCAGCCCCCGGGGAGGGCGTGAAAAACTGTTTTTT,CASSPRGGREKLFF
TRBV25-1,-,-,TRBJ2-2,TGTGCCAGCAGTGAAGCTCCTGGACAGAGATCGAACACCGGGGAGCTGTTTTTT,CASSEAPGQRSNTGELFF
TRBV28,-,-,TRBJ1-1,TGTGCCAGCAGTTTACAGGGTGGATCGGCTGAAGCTTTCTTT,CASSLQGGSAEAFF
TRBV7-9,TRBD1,few,TRBJ1-5,TGTGCCAGCAGCTTAGAACCGGGACAGGGTCAGCCCCAGCATTTT,CASSLEPGQGQPQHF
TRBV29-1,-,-,TRBJ2-7,TGCAGCGTTGGGGACACCTACTACGAGCAGTACTTC,CSVGDTYYEQYF
TRBV6-5,TRBD1,-,TRBJ2-3,TGTGCCAGCAGTTACTCCGGGACAGGGCCCACAGATACGCAGTATTTT,CASSYSGTGPTDTQYF
TRBV30,-,-,TRBJ2-7,TGTGCCTGGAGTGATAACCGCGCCCCTCATGAGCAGTACTTC,CAWSDNRAPHEQYF
TRBV5-4,-,once,TRBJ2-6,TGTGCCAGCAGCTACGAGTCTGGGGCCAACGTCCTGACTTTC,CASSYESGANVLTF
TRBV19,-,few,TRBJ1-5,TGTGCCAGTAGTGGCTCCCGGGGGGCGAATCAGCCCCAGCATTTT,CASSGSRGANQPQHF
TRBV18,TRBD2,-,TRBJ2-1,TGTGCCAGCTCGGGGACTAGCGGGGGGCACACCTACAATGAGCAGTTCTTC,CASSGTSGGHTYNEQFF
TRBV2,TRBD2,few,TRBJ2-1,TGTGCCAGCACCCTGGGGCGGGAGGATGAGCAGTTCTTC,CASTLGREDEQFF
TRBV6-5,TRBD2,-,TRBJ2-3,TGTGCCAGCAGCATAGCGGGGGGGCCTGCGTATTTT,CASSIAGGPAYF
TRBV7-2,TRBD2,-,TRBJ2-5,TGTGCCAGCAGCCGTCTCGGGGGGGGCGAGACCCAGTACTTC,CASSRLGGGETQYF
TRBV6-5,-,-,TRBJ1-2,TGTGCCAGCAGCTGGACAGCAGACTATGGCTACACCTTC,CASSWTADYGYTF
TRBV5-1,-,-,TRBJ2-2,TGCGCCAGCAGCAGGACAGCCTCGAACACCGGGGAGCTGTTTTTT,CASSRTASNTGELFF
TRBV30,-,-,TRBJ1-3,TGTGCCTGGAGCGGCTCTGGAAACACCATATATTTT,CAWSGSGNTIYF
TRBV7-9,TRBD2,few,TRBJ2-1,TGTGCCAGCAGCCCCGGCATGGCGGGGGGTCAGGATGAGCAGTTCTTC,CASSPGMAGGQDEQFF
TRBV19,TRBD1,-,TRBJ1-2,TGTGCCAGTAGTAGCAGGGGGCCTGATGGCTACACCTTC,CASSSRGPDGYTF
TRBV25-1,TRBD2,-,TRBJ2-5,TGTGCCAGCAGTGTCGGGAATAATGCGGGGAGGGGGACCCAGTACTTC,CASSVGNNAGRGTQYF
TRBV10-3,TRBD1,-,TRBJ2-7,TGTGCCATCAGTGAAACAGGGGCCGAGGAGCAGTACTTC,CAISETGAEEQYF
TRBV5-1,TRBD2,-,TRBJ2-3,TGCGCCAGCAGCGAGGGACTAGCGGACGACACAGATACGCAGTATTTT,CASSEGLADDTDTQYF
TRBV18,TRBD1,-,TRBJ2-7,TGTGCCAGCTCACCGGGACAGGGGGCCTACGAGCAGTACTTC,CASSPGQGAYEQYF
TRBV27,TRBD1,-,TRBJ1-5,TGTGCCAGCAGTTCGGGACAGGTCAATCAGCCCCAGCATTTT,CASSSGQVNQPQHF
TRBV4-1,-,few,TRBJ2-4,TGCGCCAGCAGCCAAGGAGTGTTGGTTCTAGCCAAAAACATTCAGTACTTC,CASSQGVLVLAKNIQYF
TRBV25-1,TRBD2,-,TRBJ2-7,TGTGCCAGTACCGGGAGCAAAGCGGGGGGGTTGGGGGAGCAGTACTTC,CASTGSKAGGLGEQYF
TRBV28,-,few,TRBJ2-7,TGTGCCAGCAGTCCCCGTAGCCGCTCCTCCTACTTC,CASSPRSRSSYF
TRBV27,-,-,TRBJ1-2,TGTGCCAGCAGTTTATCAGGCCAGGGGTCGAGTTATGGCTACACCTTC,CASSLSGQGSSYGYTF
TRBV19,TRBD1,-,TRBJ1-2,TGTGCCAGTAGGAGGACAGGGGAAGTCTATGGCTACACCTTC,CASRRTGEVYGYTF
TRBV11-2,TRBD1,-,TRBJ2-7,TGTGCCAGCAGCGACCGGGACAGGATTTCCTACGAGCAGTACTTC,CASSDRDRISYEQYF
TRBV19,-,-,TRBJ2-2,TGTGCCAGTAGTATAGTTTCTAGCTTCAAAGCCGGGGAGCTGTTTTTT,CASSIVSSFKAGELFF
TRBV28,-,-,TRBJ1-5,TGTGCCAGCAGTTACAGGGAGACGCTCCGGCCCCAGCATTTT,CASSYRETLRPQHF
TRBV5-1,TRBD1,-,TRBJ1-4,TGCGCCAGCACATGGGACAGGGCGGGGGAAAAACTGTTTTTT,CASTWDRAGEKLFF
TRBV28,-,-,TRBJ1-2,TGTGCCAGCGACGACGACAGGAACTATGGCTACACCTTC,CASDDDRNYGYTF
TRBV5-5,-,-,TRBJ1-1,TGTGCCAGCAGCCCGGGGTACATGAACACTGAAGCTTTCTTT,CASSPGYMNTEAFF
TRBV27,TRBD1,-,TRBJ2-5,TGTGCCAGCAGCCCTGGTGGGGACAGGGTACAAGAGACCCAGTACTTC,CASSPGGDRVQETQYF
TRBV4-1,TRBD1,-,TRBJ2-7,TGCGCCAGCAGCCTACGGACAGGGGCCTACGAGCAGTACTTC,CASSLRTGAYEQYF
TRBV7-2,-,once,TRBJ1-4,TGTGCCAGCACCGGAGCGGCAACTAATGAAAAACTGTTTTTT,CASTGAATNEKLFF
TRBV7-6,-,-,TRBJ1-3,TGTGCCAGCAGCTTAGCTCAGGGCTTTGGAAACACCATATATTTT,CASSLAQGFGNTIYF
TRBV7-9,-,-,TRBJ1-4,TGTGCCAGCAGCGCCCAGGGGCGAGAGGAAAAACTGTTTTTT,CASSAQGREEKLFF
TRBV2,-,-,TRBJ2-3,TGTGCCAGCAGTTACCAGAGGAGGACAGATACGCAGTATTTT,CASSYQRRTDTQYF
TRBV18,-,-,TRBJ2-5,TGTGCCAGCTCACCTAAAGAGACCCAGTACTTC,CASSPKETQYF
TRBV19,TRBD1,-,TRBJ1-3,TGTGCCAGTAGAGGCCTCGGGACAGCCGGAAACACCATATATTTT,CASRGLGTAGNTIYF
TRBV28,-,-,TRBJ2-7,TGTGCCAGCAGTTTCCTTCGGACAGCCTCCTACGAGCAGTACTTC,CASSFLRTASYEQYF
TRBV30,TRBD2,-,TRBJ2-7,TGTGCCTGGGATAGCGGGGGGACCCACGAGCAGTACTTC,CAWDSGGTHEQYF
TRBV25-1,-,once,TRBJ2-1,TGTGCCAGCAGTGAAGGACAGCTTTACAATGAGCAGTTCTTC,CASSEGQLYNEQFF
TRBV6-5,TRBD1,-,TRBJ1-3,TGTGCCAGCAGAACAGGGGGTCGGGACACCATATATTTT,CASRTGGRDTIYF